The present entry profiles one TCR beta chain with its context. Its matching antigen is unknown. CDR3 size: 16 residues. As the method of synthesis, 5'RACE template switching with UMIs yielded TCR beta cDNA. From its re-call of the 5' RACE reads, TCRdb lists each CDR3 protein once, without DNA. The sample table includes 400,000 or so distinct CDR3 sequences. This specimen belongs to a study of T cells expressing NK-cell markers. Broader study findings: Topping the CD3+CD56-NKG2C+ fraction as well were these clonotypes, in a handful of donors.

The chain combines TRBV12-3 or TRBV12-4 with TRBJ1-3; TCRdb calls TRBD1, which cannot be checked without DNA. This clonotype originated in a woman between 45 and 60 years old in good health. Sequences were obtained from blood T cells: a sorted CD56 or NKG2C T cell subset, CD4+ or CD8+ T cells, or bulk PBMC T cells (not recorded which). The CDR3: CASSRKGQYSGNTIYF.